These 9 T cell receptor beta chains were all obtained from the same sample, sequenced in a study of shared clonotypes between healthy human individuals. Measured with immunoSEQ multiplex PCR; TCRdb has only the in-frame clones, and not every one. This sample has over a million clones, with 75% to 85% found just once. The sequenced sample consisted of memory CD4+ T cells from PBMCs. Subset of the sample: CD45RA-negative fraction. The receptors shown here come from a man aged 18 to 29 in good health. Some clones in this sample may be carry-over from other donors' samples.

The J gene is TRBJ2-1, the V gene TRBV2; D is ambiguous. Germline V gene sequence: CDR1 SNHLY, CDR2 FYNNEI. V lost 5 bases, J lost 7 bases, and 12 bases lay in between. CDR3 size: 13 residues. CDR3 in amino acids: CASSRTESNEQFF. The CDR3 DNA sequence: TGTGCCAGCAGTCGAACCGAGTCGAATGAGCAGTTCTTC.

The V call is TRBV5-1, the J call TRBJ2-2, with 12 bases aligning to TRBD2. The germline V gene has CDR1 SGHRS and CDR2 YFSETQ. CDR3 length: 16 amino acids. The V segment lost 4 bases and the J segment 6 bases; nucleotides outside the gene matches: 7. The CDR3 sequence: CASSTRLAGVAGELFF. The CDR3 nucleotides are TGCGCCAGCAGCACGAGACTAGCGGGAGTAGCCGGGGAGCTGTTTTTT.

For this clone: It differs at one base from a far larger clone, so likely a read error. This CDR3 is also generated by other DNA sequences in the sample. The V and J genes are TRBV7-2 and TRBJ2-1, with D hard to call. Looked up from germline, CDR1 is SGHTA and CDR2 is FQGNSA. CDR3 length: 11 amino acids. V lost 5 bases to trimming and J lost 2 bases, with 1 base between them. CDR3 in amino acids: CASSAYNEQFF. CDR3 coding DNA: TGTGCCAGCAGCGCCTACAATGAGCAGTTCTTC.

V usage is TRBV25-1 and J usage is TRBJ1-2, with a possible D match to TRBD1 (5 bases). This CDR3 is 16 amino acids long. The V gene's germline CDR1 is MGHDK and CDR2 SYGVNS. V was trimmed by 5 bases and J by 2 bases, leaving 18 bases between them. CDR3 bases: TGTGCCAGCAGTCTCAATAGCGGGGCAGTAAACTATGGCTACACCTTC. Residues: CASSLNSGAVNYGYTF.

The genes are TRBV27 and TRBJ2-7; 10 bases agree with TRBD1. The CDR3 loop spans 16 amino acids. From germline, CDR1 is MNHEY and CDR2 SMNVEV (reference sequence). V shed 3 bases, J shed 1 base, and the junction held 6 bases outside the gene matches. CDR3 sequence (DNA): TGTGCCAGCAGTTTTTCGGTGGGACAGGGGTCCTACGAGCAGTACTTC. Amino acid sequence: CASSFSVGQGSYEQYF.

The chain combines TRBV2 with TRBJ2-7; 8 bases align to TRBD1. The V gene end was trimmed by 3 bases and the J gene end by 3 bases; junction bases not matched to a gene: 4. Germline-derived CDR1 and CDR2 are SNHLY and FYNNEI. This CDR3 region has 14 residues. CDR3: CASSDGDRHYEQYF. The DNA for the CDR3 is TGTGCCAGCAGTGACGGGGACAGGCACTACGAGCAGTACTTC. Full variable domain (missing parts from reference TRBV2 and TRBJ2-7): EPEVTQTPSHQVTQMGQEVILRCVPISNHLYFYWYRQILGQKVEFLVSFYNNEISEKSEIFDDQFSVERPDGSNFTLKIRSTKLEDSAMYFCASSDGDRHYEQYFGPGTRLTVT.

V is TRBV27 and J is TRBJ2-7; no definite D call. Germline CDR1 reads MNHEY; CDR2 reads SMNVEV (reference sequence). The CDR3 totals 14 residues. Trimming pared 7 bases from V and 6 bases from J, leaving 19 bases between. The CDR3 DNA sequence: TGTGCCAGCACCCCTAACTGGAGTAGTGGCGAGCAGTACTTC. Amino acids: CASTPNWSSGEQYF.

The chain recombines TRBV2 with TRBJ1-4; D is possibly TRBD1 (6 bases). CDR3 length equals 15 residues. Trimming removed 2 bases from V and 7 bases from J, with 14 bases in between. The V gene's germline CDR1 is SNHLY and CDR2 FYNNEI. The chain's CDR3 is CASSEPGGASEKLFF. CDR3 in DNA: TGTGCCAGCAGTGAACCTGGGGGGGCGAGTGAAAAACTGTTTTTT.

The CDR3 DNA reads TGCGCCAGCAGCCAGGACCTCACGGGTACAGATACGCAGTATTTT. Translation gives CASSQDLTGTDTQYF. The V call is TRBV5-1, the J call TRBJ2-3, with D hard to call. Germline V CDR1 and CDR2: SGHRS, YFSETQ. The CDR3 spans 15 residues. V gave up 4 bases and J gave up 3 bases, with 15 bases separating them.